The rows below give T cell receptor beta chains drawn from one sample of a study of CD8+ T cells in alopecia areata. The repertoire was sequenced with immunoSEQ multiplex PCR; TCRdb's copy has only in-frame clones and lacks some. In the table there are roughly 150,000 clones, 80% to 90% of which are singletons. The source material was CD8+ T cells sorted from blood, sampled at week 0. These receptors were obtained from a human donor with alopecia areata. CDR3s include the opening cysteine and the closing phenylalanine or tryptophan. A D gene is named only where the DNA matches it firmly. Size is stated for part of the rows, as once, few or many counts, or as a class when the clone is expanded.

>.|TRBJ1-1|TRBV10-3|.
CAISDEQEDPEAFF
TGTGCCATCAGTGACGAACAGGAAGACCCTGAAGCTTTCTTT
>.|TRBJ1-2|TRBV5-1|.
CASSPGRNYGYTF
TGCGCCAGCAGTCCCGGTCGGAACTATGGCTACACCTTC
>TRBD1|TRBJ1-2|TRBV5-1|.
CASSLDDRGNYGYTF
TGCGCCAGCAGCTTGGATGACAGGGGGAACTATGGCTACACCTTC
>.|TRBJ2-3|TRBV5-1|.
CASSLVQGSTDTQYF
TGCGCCAGCAGCTTGGTCCAGGGGAGCACAGATACGCAGTATTTT
>TRBD1|TRBJ1-1|TRBV5-4|.
CASRRTGGGSEAFF
TGTGCCAGCAGAAGGACAGGGGGCGGATCTGAAGCTTTCTTT
>TRBD1|TRBJ1-2|TRBV7-6|.
CASSLTGTGVGGYTF
TGTGCCAGCAGCTTAACCGGGACAGGGGTTGGTGGCTACACCTTC
>TRBD2|TRBJ2-1|TRBV6-5|.
CASSSGSSYNEQFF
TGTGCCAGCTCTAGCGGGAGCTCCTACAATGAGCAGTTCTTC
>.|TRBJ2-3|TRBV9|once
CASSVVSVWGDTQYF
TGTGCCAGCAGCGTAGTGTCAGTGTGGGGAGATACGCAGTATTTT
>TRBD2|TRBJ2-7|TRBV27|.
CASRQTSGRVRNEQYF
TGTGCCAGCAGGCAGACTAGCGGGAGGGTTAGAAACGAGCAGTACTTC
>.|TRBJ2-7|TRBV9|.
CASSVGVTDYEQYF
TGTGCCAGCAGCGTAGGAGTTACGGACTACGAGCAGTACTTC
>.|TRBJ2-1|TRBV27|.
CASSIIAWEDYNEQFF
TGTGCCAGCAGTATTATAGCGTGGGAGGACTACAATGAGCAGTTCTTC
>TRBD1|TRBJ1-3|TRBV13|.
CASSSIPDRAGNTIYF
TGTGCCAGCAGCTCCATCCCCGACAGGGCTGGAAACACCATATATTTT
>.|TRBJ1-4|TRBV27|.
CASSPGSGQEKLFF
TGTGCCAGCAGTCCGGGGTCGGGGCAGGAAAAACTGTTTTTT
>.|TRBJ2-7|TRBV6-5|.
CATAVGSTYEQYF
TGTGCCACCGCGGTGGGATCGACCTACGAGCAGTACTTC
>.|TRBJ2-5|TRBV5-4|.
CASSYHKETQYF
TGTGCCAGCAGCTACCACAAAGAGACCCAGTACTTC
>TRBD1|TRBJ2-6|TRBV30|.
CACHGGTGDYGANVLTF
TGTGCCTGCCACGGTGGGACAGGGGACTATGGGGCCAACGTCCTGACTTTC
>.|TRBJ1-2|TRBV7-2|.
CASSLLYPYGYTF
TGTGCCAGCAGCTTATTGTACCCCTATGGCTACACCTTC
>TRBD2|TRBJ2-5|TRBV4-1|once
CASSKGLAGVGETQYF
TGCGCCAGCAGCAAGGGACTAGCGGGAGTTGGAGAGACCCAGTACTTC
>.|TRBJ2-5|TRBV27|.
CASSFGGLETQYF
TGTGCCAGCAGTTTTGGGGGGCTGGAGACCCAGTACTTC
>TRBD2|TRBJ2-7|TRBV27|.
CASSLSSGSYEQYF
TGTGCCAGCAGTCTATCTAGCGGGTCCTACGAGCAGTACTTC
>.|TRBJ2-4|TRBV4-1|.
CASSQEGGYQYF
TGTGCCAGCAGCCAAGAGGGGGGGTATCAGTACTTC
>.|TRBJ2-3|TRBV11-2|.
CASSLDQGGALTDTQYF
TGTGCCAGCAGCTTAGATCAGGGGGGGGCCCTCACAGATACGCAGTATTTT
>TRBD1|TRBJ2-1|TRBV2|.
CASSPGTGGRHYNEQFF
TGTGCCAGCAGTCCCGGGACAGGGGGCAGACACTACAATGAGCAGTTCTTC
>.|TRBJ1-2|TRBV4-1|.
CASSQESGVGVYGYTF
TGCGCCAGCAGCCAAGAGTCTGGGGTGGGGGTCTATGGCTACACCTTC
>TRBD2|TRBJ2-1|TRBV27|.
CASSLSSGGANEQFF
TGTGCCAGCAGTTTATCGTCCGGGGGGGCCAATGAGCAGTTCTTC
>TRBD1|TRBJ2-5|TRBV7-8|.
CASSLEWGTGSAQYF
TGTGCCAGCAGCTTAGAGTGGGGGACAGGGTCGGCCCAGTACTTC
>.|TRBJ2-1|TRBV7-9|.
CASSTTRRHEQFF
TGTGCCAGCAGCACCACACGTCGCCATGAGCAGTTCTTC
>.|TRBJ1-2|TRBV25-1|.
CASSVPESGPNYGYTF
TGTGCCAGCAGTGTCCCAGAATCAGGCCCGAACTATGGCTACACCTTC
>.|TRBJ2-5|TRBV19|few
CASSLRDSAPLAETQYF
TGTGCCAGTAGTTTGCGGGACAGCGCCCCTCTCGCCGAGACCCAGTACTTC
>.|TRBJ2-1|TRBV27|.
CASSFPGANEQFF
TGTGCCAGCAGTTTCCCAGGGGCCAATGAGCAGTTCTTC
>.|TRBJ1-1|TRBV5-6|.
CASSLDRSNTEAFF
TGTGCCAGCAGCTTGGACAGGTCGAACACTGAAGCTTTCTTT